One sample yielded the 18 T cell receptor beta chains listed below, sequenced in a study of T cells in Graves' hyperthyroidism and ophthalmopathy. The TCR beta CDR3 regions underwent amplification using RNA transcripts as the source. The TCR CDR3 first-round RT-PCR relied on the HTBI primer set. Each CDR3 protein is one row after TCRdb ran MiXCR on the multiplex PCR reads. The table shows 300,000 to 350,000 distinct CDR3 sequences, with about 21% occurring only once. Sequencing was done on a sample of blood. All receptors derive from a woman aged 50 to 60 with Graves' hyperthyroidism.

The rearrangement links TRBV30 to TRBJ2-4, with D uncertain. Trimming shortened V by 0 bases and J by 4 bases, and 4 bases separated the two germline ends. Per germline, CDR1 GTSNPN and CDR2 SVGIG (reference sequence). The CDR3 sequence is 12 residues long. The CDR3 sequence is CAWSVQKNIQYF. CDR3 in DNA: TGTGCCTGGAGTGTTCAGAAAAACATTCAGTACTTC.

The rearrangement uses TRBV7-3 and TRBJ2-1, with D perhaps matching TRBD2 (7 bases). The length of the CDR3 is 17 residues. Germline CDR1 is SGHTA and CDR2 is FQGTGA. The ends were cut back, 1 base at V and 2 bases at J, with 15 bases in the middle. The CDR3 nucleotides read TGTGCCAGCAGCTTAAATGGCGGGGGCCTTCCCTACAATGAGCAGTTCTTC. It is translated as CASSLNGGGLPYNEQFF.

This clonotype was seen ten or more times. The genes are TRBV28 and TRBJ2-7, with D hard to call. Germline-derived CDR1 and CDR2 are MDHEN and SYDVKM. This CDR3 has 12 residues. V lost 1 base to trimming and J lost 7 bases, with 8 bases between them. The CDR3 sequence is CASSLYGWEQYF. The CDR3 DNA reads as TGTGCCAGCAGTTTATACGGGTGGGAGCAGTACTTC.

This clonotype was recorded at least ten times. The chain uses TRBV7-9 and TRBJ2-7; D remains unclear. The germline V gene has CDR1 SEHNR and CDR2 FQNEAQ (reference sequence). The CDR3 totals 12 residues. V was shortened by 4 bases and J by 3 bases, with 7 bases between the two germline ends. CDR3 nucleotides: TGTGCCAGCAGCTCGCCGCTCTACGAGCAGTACTTC. Translating gives CASSSPLYEQYF. Based on the CDR3 plus reference TRBV7-9 and TRBJ2-7, the full variable domain is DTGVSQNPRHKITKRGQNVTFRCDPISEHNRLYWYRQTLGQGPEFLTYFQNEAQLEKSRLLSDRFSAERPKGSFSTLEIQRTEQGDSAMYLCASSSPLYEQYFGPGTRLTVT.

This chain joins TRBV15 and TRBJ2-6, with 9 bases fitting TRBD1. Germline CDR1 is LNHNV and CDR2 is YYDKDF (reference sequence). The CDR3 covers 16 residues. V gave up 2 bases and J gave up 3 bases; unmatched junction bases: 2. In DNA form, the CDR3 reads TGTGCCACCAGCAGAACAGGGGGCGTTGGGGCCAACGTCCTGACTTTC. Residues: CATSRTGGVGANVLTF.

This clonotype was observed once. This may be a read error, as it is one base from a much larger clone. The J gene is TRBJ2-1, the V gene TRBV3-1, with TRBD2 as a possible D gene (6 bases). Per the germline V gene, CDR1 is LGHDT and CDR2 is YNNKEL (reference sequence). The CDR3 has 14 residues. Trimming pared 2 bases from V and 7 bases from J, leaving 12 bases between. The CDR3 DNA reads TGTGCCAGCAGCCAACGGGACGGGGGTAATGAGCAGTTCTTC. It codes for CASSQRDGGNEQFF.

This clonotype has ten or more counts. Here the CDR3 DNA reads TGCGCCAGCAGCGTCCGGGACAGGGAGGCGAACACTGAAGCTTTCTTT. Protein: CASSVRDREANTEAFF. J is TRBJ1-1 and V is TRBV5-1; 9 positions match TRBD1. Looked up from germline, CDR1 is SGHRS and CDR2 is YFSETQ. Losses at the gene ends were 4 bases for V and 1 base for J; bases not matched to a gene: 8. There are 16 residues in the CDR3. Using reference TRBV5-1 and TRBJ1-1 for the parts outside the CDR3, the full variable domain is KAGVTQTPRYLIKTRGQQVTLSCSPISGHRSVSWYQQTPGQGLQFLFEYFSETQRNKGNFPGRFSGRQFSNSRSEMNVSTLELGDSALYLCASSVRDREANTEAFFGQGTRLTVV.

This clonotype showed up many times. The J gene is TRBJ2-7, the V gene TRBV3-1, with 7 bases fitting TRBD2. The V segment lost 0 bases and the J segment 4 bases; nucleotides outside the gene matches: 9. Germline CDR1 LGHDT, CDR2 YNNKEL (reference sequence). The CDR3 loop spans 16 amino acids. The CDR3 DNA reads as TGTGCCAGCAGCCAAGAGTATAGGCTAGCGGATTACGAGCAGTACTTC. Its protein is CASSQEYRLADYEQYF.

In its sample, this clonotype was seen many times. The CDR3 DNA is TGTGCCAGCAGTTCGCCTACAGGGGAGCAGTACTTC. Translating gives CASSSPTGEQYF. The V and J genes are TRBV6-1 and TRBJ2-7; TRBD1 might be the D (6 bases). CDR1 is MNHNS and CDR2 is SASEGT in the germline V gene. Deletions cut 5 bases from V and 7 bases from J, with 12 bases between. The CDR3 extends over 12 amino acids.

The table lists this clonotype with many counts. The rearrangement uses TRBV11-3 and TRBJ2-1; TRBD2 matches 10 bases. This CDR3 is built from 17 residues. The junction had 15 bases not matched to a gene; V was cut back by 4 bases and J by 9 bases. Germline V CDR1 and CDR2: SGHNT, YENEEA. The CDR3: CASSWPRGTSVRGEQFF. The CDR3 DNA reads as TGTGCCAGCAGCTGGCCCCGTGGGACTAGCGTCAGGGGTGAGCAGTTCTTC.

The sample holds many counts of this clonotype. CDR3 DNA sequence: TGCAGTGCCGGGACTAGCGGGGGGGTTAGCACAGATACGCAGTATTTT. Residues: CSAGTSGGVSTDTQYF. The V and J genes are TRBV20-1 and TRBJ2-3; TRBD2 agrees at 16 bases. V gave up 6 bases and J gave up 0 bases; unmatched junction bases: 3. Germline values: CDR1 DFQATT, CDR2 SNEGSKA (reference sequence). The CDR3 extends over 16 amino acids.

The chain has TRBV20-1 and TRBJ1-1; tentative D call: TRBD1 (6 bases). Per germline, CDR1 DFQATT and CDR2 SNEGSKA (reference sequence). The V gene lost 4 bases and the J gene lost 4 bases, with 13 bases spanning the gap. This CDR3 comprises 13 residues. CDR3 sequence (DNA): TGCAGTGCTATACAGGGAGGGAGCACTGAAGCTTTCTTT. Its protein product is CSAIQGGSTEAFF.

This sequence joins TRBV12-3 or TRBV12-4 and TRBJ2-5; 7 nucleotides line up with TRBD1. The trim removed 8 bases at V and 2 bases at J, leaving 14 bases unmatched. The length of the CDR3 is 16 residues. The CDR3: CASSPNRGSGQETQYF. The CDR3 DNA follows: TGTGCCAGCTCACCGAACAGGGGTTCAGGGCAAGAGACCCAGTACTTC.

The CDR3 region is CARPVIGDKISGANVLTF. The CDR3 bases are TGTGCCCGGCCTGTAATAGGCGACAAAATCTCTGGGGCCAACGTCCTGACTTTC. The chain combines TRBV25-1 with TRBJ2-6; the D is unclear. The CDR3 length is 18 residues. The germline CDR1 and CDR2 sequences are MGHDK and SYGVNS. With 11 bases removed from V and 0 bases from J, the gap between germline ends came to 23 bases.

This clonotype was seen ten or more times. The chain carries TRBV19 and TRBJ2-7; D may be TRBD1 (5 bases). V was pared by 7 bases and J by 3 bases, with 13 bases between. This CDR3 spans 13 amino acids. From germline, CDR1 is LNHDA and CDR2 SQIVND (reference sequence). The DNA of the CDR3 is TGTGCCAGTACAGGGCCCCTGGTCTACGAGCAGTACTTC. Protein: CASTGPLVYEQYF.

This clonotype was detected only a few times. The rearrangement links TRBV6-1 to TRBJ2-1, with 11 positions matching TRBD2. This CDR3 comprises 15 residues. Germline values: CDR1 MNHNS, CDR2 SASEGT. With V trimmed by 6 bases and J by 6 bases, 7 bases remained unmatched. The CDR3 DNA is TGTGCCAGCAGAACTAGCGGGAGCCTCCTCAATGAGCAGTTCTTC. Protein product: CASRTSGSLLNEQFF.

This clonotype has a count of ten or more. The V call is TRBV2, the J call TRBJ2-2, with D hard to call. This CDR3 is built from 15 residues. Between the trimmed V and J ends, which lost 2 bases and 4 bases, there was a span of 11 bases. Germline lookup yields CDR1 SNHLY and CDR2 FYNNEI. DNA of the CDR3: TGTGCCAGCAGTGAACACGTCCCTGGCACCGGGGAGCTGTTTTTT. Translating gives CASSEHVPGTGELFF.

This clonotype was recorded many times. The chain recombines TRBV2 with TRBJ2-1; D ambiguous. This CDR3 is 11 amino acids long. Deletions cut 4 bases from V and 13 bases from J, with 11 bases between. Germline CDR1 reads SNHLY; CDR2 reads FYNNEI. Here the CDR3 reads CASSGVDQQFF. CDR3 nucleotide sequence: TGTGCCAGCAGTGGGGTGGACCAACAGTTCTTC. Together with reference TRBV2 and TRBJ2-1, the CDR3 gives the full variable domain: EPEVTQTPSHQVTQMGQEVILRCVPISNHLYFYWYRQILGQKVEFLVSFYNNEISEKSEIFDDQFSVERPDGSNFTLKIRSTKLEDSAMYFCASSGVDQQFFGPGTRLTVL.